The 8 T cell receptor beta chains below come from one sample, sequenced in a study of OX40 agonist ivuxolimab in advanced cancers. Method: immunoSEQ multiplex PCR; TCRdb's copy keeps in-frame clones and lacks some. Found here are about 62,000 clones, about 92% of them singletons; the top ten hold 13%. The source material was CD4+ or CD8+ T cells sorted from blood, sampled in a trial of the OX40 agonist ivuxolimab. The receptors shown here come from an adult with an advanced solid tumor such as melanoma, head and neck, liver or kidney cancer.

The chain links TRBV30 to TRBJ1-3; unclear D gene. Germline lookup yields CDR1 GTSNPN and CDR2 SVGIG (reference sequence). CDR3 size: 13 residues. V lost 8 bases and J lost 0, with 11 bases in between. The CDR3 here is CARTADSGNTIYF. In DNA, the CDR3 is TGTGCCCGGACGGCAGACTCTGGAAACACCATATATTTT.

The genes are TRBV7-9 and TRBJ1-1, with unresolved D. CDR1 is SEHNR and CDR2 is FQNEAQ in the germline V gene (reference sequence). Trimming removed 5 bases at V and 7 bases at J, with 8 bases between. CDR3 length: 11 amino acids. CDR3 nucleotides: TGTGCCAGCAGCCCTCCCGTTGAAGCTTTCTTT. This sequence encodes CASSPPVEAFF.

This chain uses TRBV10-3 with TRBJ1-5; no firm D call. The CDR3 is 13 amino acids. Germline values: CDR1 ENHRY, CDR2 SYGVKD. The V end was cut by 4 bases, the J end by 0 bases, with 4 bases between. CDR3 in DNA: TGTGCCATCAGTGGGGATAGCAATCAGCCCCAGCATTTT. It specifies CAISGDSNQPQHF.

V usage is TRBV7-6 and J usage is TRBJ2-7; TRBD1 matches at 9 bases. Losses at the gene ends were 5 bases for V and 2 bases for J; bases not matched to a gene: 4. Germline CDR1 is SGHVS and CDR2 is FNYEAQ. The CDR3 totals 14 residues. The CDR3: CASSPRQGAYEQYF. The CDR3 DNA reads TGTGCCAGCAGCCCCCGACAGGGGGCCTACGAGCAGTACTTC. Based on the CDR3 plus reference TRBV7-6 and TRBJ2-7, the full variable domain is GAGVSQSPRYKVTKRGQDVALRCDPISGHVSLYWYRQALGQGPEFLTYFNYEAQQDKSGLPNDRFSAERPEGSISTLTIQRTEQRDSAMYRCASSPRQGAYEQYFGPGTRLTVT.

The chain couples TRBV27 to TRBJ2-7, with D hard to call. The length of the CDR3 is 15 residues. Between the trimmed V and J ends, which lost 3 bases and 0 bases, there was a span of 12 bases. Germline CDR1 reads MNHEY; CDR2 reads SMNVEV (reference sequence). CDR3 residues: CASSFGPGASYEQYF. As DNA, the CDR3 is TGTGCCAGCAGTTTCGGACCTGGCGCCTCCTACGAGCAGTACTTC.

CDR3 DNA: TGTGCCAGCAGCGAGACTAGCGGGGGCCCAGATACGCAGTATTTT. It specifies CASSETSGGPDTQYF. V is TRBV9 and J is TRBJ2-3; 12 bases align to TRBD2. CDR3 length: 15 residues. V trimming: 3 bases; J trimming: 4 bases; junction bases outside the gene matches: 3. The germline V gene encodes CDR1 SGDLS and CDR2 YYNGEE.

This sequence joins TRBV29-1 and TRBJ2-7; 9 nucleotides match TRBD2. V shed 3 bases, J shed 0 bases, and the junction held 0 bases outside the gene matches. This CDR3 spans 13 amino acids. The V gene's germline CDR1 is SQVTM and CDR2 ANQGSEA. CDR3 residues: CSVDSGSSYEQYF. For the CDR3, the DNA is TGCAGCGTTGATAGCGGGAGCTCCTACGAGCAGTACTTC.

The rearrangement uses TRBV6-5 and TRBJ2-5; possible D gene TRBD1, 6 bases. Germline CDR1 is MNHEY and CDR2 is SVGAGI. V was shortened by 6 bases and J by 1 base, with 15 bases between the two germline ends. The CDR3 loop spans 15 amino acids. For the CDR3, the DNA is TGTGCCAGCAGAGTTAATGACAGGAGCCAAGAGACCCAGTACTTC. Translation gives CASRVNDRSQETQYF.